The TCR beta chain described here comes from a study of beta chain features in type 1 diabetes. Background on the study: Cell yields, gender and age were similar in healthy donors and patients.

On this clone itself: Its antigen is as yet unknown.

The CDR3 sequence is 13 residues long. Germline values: CDR1 SQVTM, CDR2 ANQGSEA. The investigators reverse transcribed all of the isolated RNA, so they sequenced expressed TCRB transcripts. Here immunoSEQ multiplex PCR was the method, and the copy in TCRdb shows in-frame clones only, minus some. The repertoire holds roughly 400,000 clones, with roughly 16% as singletons. Findings and limits, study-wide: Insertions were fewer and deletions more numerous at VDJ junctions in type 1 diabetes patients.

This sequence joins TRBV29-1 and TRBJ2-4, with a possible D match to TRBD1 (5 bases). Source material: naive CD4+ T cells from blood. The clonotype comes from a woman aged 18-29 years in good health. The CDR3 loop is CSYIQGAKNIQYF. The CDR3 bases are TGCAGTTATATTCAGGGAGCCAAAAACATTCAGTACTTC.